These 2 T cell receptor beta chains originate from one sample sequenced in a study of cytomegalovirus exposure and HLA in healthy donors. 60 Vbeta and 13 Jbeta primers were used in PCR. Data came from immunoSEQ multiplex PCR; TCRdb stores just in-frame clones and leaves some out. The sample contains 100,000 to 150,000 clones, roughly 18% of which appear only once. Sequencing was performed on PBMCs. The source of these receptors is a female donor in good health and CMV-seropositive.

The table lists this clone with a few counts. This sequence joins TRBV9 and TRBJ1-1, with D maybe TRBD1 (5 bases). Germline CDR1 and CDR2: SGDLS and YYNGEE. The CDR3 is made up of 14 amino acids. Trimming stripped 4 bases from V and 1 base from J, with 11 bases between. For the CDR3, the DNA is TGTGCCAGCAGCTTTGCACAGGCGAACACTGAAGCTTTCTTT. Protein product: CASSFAQANTEAFF.

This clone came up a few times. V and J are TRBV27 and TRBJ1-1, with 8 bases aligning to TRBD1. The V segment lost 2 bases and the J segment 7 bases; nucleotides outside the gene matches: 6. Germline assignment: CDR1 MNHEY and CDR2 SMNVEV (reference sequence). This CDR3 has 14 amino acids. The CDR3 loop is CASSLRRQGFEAFF. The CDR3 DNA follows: TGTGCCAGCAGTTTAAGGAGACAGGGGTTTGAAGCTTTCTTT.